This T cell receptor beta chain is drawn from a study of blood T cell repertoires in COVID-19. Study summary: Samples of COVID-19 (acute and convalescent) were obtained from the United States, Italy and Spain.

The ends were cut back, 4 bases at V and 5 bases at J, with 17 bases in the middle. This CDR3 is 15 amino acids long. Germline CDR1 reads MDHEN; CDR2 reads SYDVKM. This clone was seen a few times. Some clones are missing from TCRdb's copy, which holds only in-frame ones; the method was immunoSEQ multiplex PCR. The sample consists of 400,000 to 450,000 clones, 89% of them appearing once. This TCR came from a woman aged 40 to 50 with COVID-19, enrolled during active disease. The chain uses TRBV28 and TRBJ1-2, with a tentative D call TRBD1 (6 bases). The specimen sequenced was peripheral blood. CDR3 sequence: CASSSGTLRRYGYTF. For the CDR3, the DNA is TGTGCCAGCAGTTCCGGGACACTAAGGAGGTATGGCTACACCTTC.